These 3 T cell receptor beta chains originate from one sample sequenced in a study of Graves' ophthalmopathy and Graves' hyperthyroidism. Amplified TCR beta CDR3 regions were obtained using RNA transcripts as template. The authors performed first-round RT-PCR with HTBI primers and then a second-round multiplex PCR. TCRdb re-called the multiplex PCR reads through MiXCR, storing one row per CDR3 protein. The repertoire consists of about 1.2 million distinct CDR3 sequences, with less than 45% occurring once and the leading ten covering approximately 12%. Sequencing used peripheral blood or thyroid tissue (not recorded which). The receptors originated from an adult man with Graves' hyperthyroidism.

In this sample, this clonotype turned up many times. CDR3 sequence (DNA): TGTGCCAGCAGCTTAGGGTCCGGAGAGCAGTACTTC. The encoded protein is CASSLGSGEQYF. The rearrangement uses TRBV7-9 and TRBJ2-7; D is undetermined. V was shortened by 1 base and J by 7 bases, with 8 bases between the two germline ends. The CDR3 is 12 amino acids. CDR1 and CDR2 from the germline V gene are SEHNR and FQNEAQ (reference sequence).

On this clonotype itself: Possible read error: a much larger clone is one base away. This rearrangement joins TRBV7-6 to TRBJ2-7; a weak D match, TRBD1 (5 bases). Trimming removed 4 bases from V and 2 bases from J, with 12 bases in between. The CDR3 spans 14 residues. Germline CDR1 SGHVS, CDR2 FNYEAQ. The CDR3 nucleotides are TGTGCCAGCAGCTCCGAGGACACGGCCTACGAGCAGTACTTC. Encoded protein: CASSSEDTAYEQYF.

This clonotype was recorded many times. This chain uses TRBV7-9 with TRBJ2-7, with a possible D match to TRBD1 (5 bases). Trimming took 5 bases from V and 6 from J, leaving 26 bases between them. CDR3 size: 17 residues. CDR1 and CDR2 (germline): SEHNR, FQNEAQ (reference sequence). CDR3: CASSGRPGRGMFGEQYF. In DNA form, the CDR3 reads TGTGCCAGCAGCGGAAGGCCTGGTAGGGGCATGTTCGGCGAGCAGTACTTC.